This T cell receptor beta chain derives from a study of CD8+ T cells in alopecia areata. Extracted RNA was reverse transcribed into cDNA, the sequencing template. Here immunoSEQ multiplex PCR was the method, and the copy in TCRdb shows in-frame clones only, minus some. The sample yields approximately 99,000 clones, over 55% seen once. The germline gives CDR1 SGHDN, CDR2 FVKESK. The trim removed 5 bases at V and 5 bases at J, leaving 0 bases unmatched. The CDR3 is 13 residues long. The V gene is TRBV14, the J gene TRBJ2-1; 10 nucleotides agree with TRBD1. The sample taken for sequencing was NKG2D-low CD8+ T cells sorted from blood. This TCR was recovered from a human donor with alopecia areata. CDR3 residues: CASSDRGHNEQFF. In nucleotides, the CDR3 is TGTGCCAGCAGCGACAGGGGGCACAATGAGCAGTTCTTC. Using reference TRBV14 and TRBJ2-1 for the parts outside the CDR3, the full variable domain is EAGVTQFPSHSVIEKGQTVTLRCDPISGHDNLYWYRRVMGKEIKFLLHFVKESKQDESGMPNNRFLAERTGGTYSTLKVQPAELEDSGVYFCASSDRGHNEQFFGPGTRLTVL.